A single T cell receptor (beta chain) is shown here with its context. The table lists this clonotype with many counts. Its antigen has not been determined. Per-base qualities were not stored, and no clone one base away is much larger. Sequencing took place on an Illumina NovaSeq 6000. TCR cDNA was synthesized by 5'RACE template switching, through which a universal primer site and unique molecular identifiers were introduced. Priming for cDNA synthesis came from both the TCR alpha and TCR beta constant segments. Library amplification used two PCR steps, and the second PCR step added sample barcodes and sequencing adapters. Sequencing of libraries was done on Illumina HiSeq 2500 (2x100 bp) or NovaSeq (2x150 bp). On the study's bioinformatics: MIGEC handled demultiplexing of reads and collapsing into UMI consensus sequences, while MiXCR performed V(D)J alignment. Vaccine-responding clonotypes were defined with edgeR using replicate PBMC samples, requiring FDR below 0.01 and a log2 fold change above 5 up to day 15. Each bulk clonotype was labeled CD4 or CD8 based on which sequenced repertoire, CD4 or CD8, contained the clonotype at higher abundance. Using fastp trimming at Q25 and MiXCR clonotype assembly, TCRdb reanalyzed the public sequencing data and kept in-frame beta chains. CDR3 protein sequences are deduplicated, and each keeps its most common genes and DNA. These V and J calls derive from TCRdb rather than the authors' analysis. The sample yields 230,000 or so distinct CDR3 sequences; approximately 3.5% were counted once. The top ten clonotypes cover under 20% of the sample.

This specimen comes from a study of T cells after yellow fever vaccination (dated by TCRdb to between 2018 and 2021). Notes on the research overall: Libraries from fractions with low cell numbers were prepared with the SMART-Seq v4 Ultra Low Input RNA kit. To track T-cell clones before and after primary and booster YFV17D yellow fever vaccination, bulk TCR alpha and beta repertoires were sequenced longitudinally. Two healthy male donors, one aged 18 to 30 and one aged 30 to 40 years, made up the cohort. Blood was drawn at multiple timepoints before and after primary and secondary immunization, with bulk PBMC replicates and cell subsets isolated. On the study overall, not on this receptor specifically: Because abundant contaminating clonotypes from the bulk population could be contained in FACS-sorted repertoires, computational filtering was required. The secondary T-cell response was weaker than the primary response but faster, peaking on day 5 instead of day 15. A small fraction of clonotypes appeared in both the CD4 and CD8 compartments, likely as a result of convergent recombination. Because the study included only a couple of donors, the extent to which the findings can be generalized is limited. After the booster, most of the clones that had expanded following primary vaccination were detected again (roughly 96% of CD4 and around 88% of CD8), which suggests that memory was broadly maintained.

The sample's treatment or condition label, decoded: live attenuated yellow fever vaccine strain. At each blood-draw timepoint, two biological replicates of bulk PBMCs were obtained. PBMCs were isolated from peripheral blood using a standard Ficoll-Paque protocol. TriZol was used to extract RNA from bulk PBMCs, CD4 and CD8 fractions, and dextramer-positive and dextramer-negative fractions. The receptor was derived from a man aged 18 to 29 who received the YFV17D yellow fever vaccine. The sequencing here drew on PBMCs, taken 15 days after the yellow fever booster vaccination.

CDR3 loop: CASSDRQPDTQYF. The DNA sequence reads TGTGCCAGCAGTGACCGCCAGCCAGATACGCAGTATTTT. The sequence joins TRBV6-1 to TRBJ2-3; the D gene cannot be resolved reliably. V is reduced by 3 bases and J by 4 bases, leaving a spacing of 8 bases between them. The germline V gene specifies MNHNS as CDR1 and SASEGT as CDR2. There are 13 amino acids in the CDR3, from cysteine to phenylalanine inclusive. Kept here is only the CDR3 DNA, which spans 39 bases and is read in frame from base 1.